Listed here are 24 T cell receptor beta chains from one sample, sequenced in a study of shared clonotypes between healthy human individuals. Generated by immunoSEQ multiplex PCR, the TCRdb table keeps only in-frame clones and is missing some. The table includes about 1.5 million clones, around 98% detected once. Sequencing was carried out using naive CD4+ T cells sorted from blood. Subset: CD45RA+ positively selected. These receptors all come from a man aged 25-45 years in good health.

This CDR3 is CASSLRQFEAFF. The CDR3 coding sequence is TGTGCCAGCAGTTTGCGACAGTTTGAAGCTTTCTTT. The chain has TRBV7-9 and TRBJ1-1; TRBD1 is a possible D gene (5 bases). The V end lost 6 bases, the J end lost 7 bases, and 12 bases lay between the germline ends. CDR3 size: 12 residues. Germline V gives CDR1 SEHNR, CDR2 FQNEAQ (reference sequence).

The chain carries TRBV7-9 and TRBJ2-5; TRBD1 or TRBD2 may be the D gene (5 bases each). Germline V gene lookup returns CDR1 SEHNR and CDR2 FQNEAQ (reference sequence). V lost 7 bases, J lost 2 bases, and 14 bases lay in between. The CDR3 has 14 residues. This chain's CDR3 is CASTLSGLQETQYF. CDR3 in DNA: TGTGCCAGCACCCTCTCGGGGCTACAAGAGACCCAGTACTTC.

The chain has TRBV6-6 and TRBJ2-6; D is undetermined. Germline CDR1 is MNHNY and CDR2 is SVGAGI (reference sequence). V shed 0 bases and J shed 4 bases, with 4 bases lying between them. This CDR3 region has 14 residues. Written as DNA, the CDR3 is TGTGCCAGCAGTTACTCGGGAGGGGCCAACGTCCTGACTTTC. Protein: CASSYSGGANVLTF.

The rearrangement uses TRBV5-6 and TRBJ2-7, with D possibly TRBD1 on 5 matching bases. V was pared by 0 bases and J by 2 bases, with 9 bases between. CDR1 is SGHDT, CDR2 YYEEEE, per germline. The CDR3 spans 14 residues. The CDR3 nucleotides are TGTGCCAGCAGCTTGGGGGGCTTCGCCTACGAGCAGTACTTC. Amino acid sequence: CASSLGGFAYEQYF.

CDR3 in amino acids: CASNGQGVSNQPQHF. The CDR3 DNA is TGTGCCAGCAACGGACAGGGGGTAAGCAATCAGCCCCAGCATTTT. This sequence joins TRBV6-1 and TRBJ1-5; 10 positions match TRBD1. The CDR3 loop spans 15 amino acids. J lost 1 base, V lost 7 bases, and 4 bases had no gene match. Germline assignment: CDR1 MNHNS and CDR2 SASEGT.

The V call is TRBV20-1, the J call TRBJ2-1, with D uncertain. The germline gives CDR1 DFQATT, CDR2 SNEGSKA (reference sequence). Trimming pared 8 bases from V and 6 bases from J, leaving 11 bases between. CDR3 length equals 11 residues. The CDR3: CSTPRLNEQFF. In DNA, the CDR3 is TGCAGTACTCCCCGTCTCAATGAGCAGTTCTTC.

V is TRBV23-1 and J is TRBJ1-3; D remains ambiguous. TRBV23-1 is identified as an open reading frame with a role that is uncertain. CDR3 length: 20 residues. The V gene lost 2 bases and the J gene lost 0 bases, with 23 bases spanning the gap. CDR3 region: CASSQPRAPPRRISGNTIYF. For the CDR3, the DNA is TGCGCCAGCAGTCAACCGAGGGCCCCCCCGCGCAGAATCTCTGGAAACACCATATATTTT.

The chain carries TRBV29-1 and TRBJ2-1; possibly TRBD1 or TRBD2 for D (5 bases each). CDR3 size: 15 residues. The germline CDR1 and CDR2 sequences are SQVTM and ANQGSEA. The V and J ends lost 7 bases and 3 bases respectively, with 19 bases between them. CDR3 residues: CSAMKAGGDYNEQFF. CDR3 bases: TGCAGCGCTATGAAGGCTGGGGGAGACTACAATGAGCAGTTCTTC.

The chain carries TRBV11-2 and TRBJ2-3; 8 bases match TRBD2. This CDR3 spans 14 amino acids. Trimming cost V 5 bases and J 4 bases; bases outside gene matches: 5. CDR1 and CDR2 from the germline V gene are SGHAT and FQNNGV. The CDR3 DNA sequence: TGTGCCAGCAGCGAGCGGGGGATTTCAGATACGCAGTATTTT. Its translation: CASSERGISDTQYF.

The chain uses TRBV30 and TRBJ2-7; D remains ambiguous. Germline CDR1 reads GTSNPN; CDR2 reads SVGIG (reference sequence). The CDR3 length is 12 residues. Trimming left V 0 bases short and J 6 bases short, with 9 bases between. The CDR3 bases are TGTGCCTGGAGTGTACGTCTGAGCGAGCAGTACTTC. Translated, it gives CAWSVRLSEQYF.

A remark on this clone: Distinct nucleotide sequences in the sample also encode this CDR3. The chain has TRBV7-9 and TRBJ2-1; D is undetermined. Germline loops: CDR1 SEHNR, CDR2 FQNEAQ (reference sequence). The CDR3 totals 11 residues. V shed 2 bases and J shed 7 bases, with 3 bases lying between them. The DNA for the CDR3 is TGTGCCAGCAGCTTAAAGAATGAGCAGTTCTTC. Amino acid sequence: CASSLKNEQFF.

The chain combines TRBV29-1 with TRBJ2-3; D is uncertain. This CDR3 has 15 amino acids. Looked up from germline, CDR1 is SQVTM and CDR2 is ANQGSEA. V lost 4 bases and J lost 0, with 14 bases in between. In DNA, the CDR3 is TGCAGCGTTGGTCCGGGCCCCACTAGCACAGATACGCAGTATTTT. Its protein is CSVGPGPTSTDTQYF.

This clone was found once. The J gene is TRBJ1-1, the V gene TRBV27, with TRBD1 matching over 7 bases. CDR1 is MNHEY and CDR2 is SMNVEV in the germline V gene (reference sequence). J gave up 1 base and V 5 bases, and 7 bases lay outside the gene matches. The CDR3 runs 15 residues. This chain's CDR3 is CASSPRRQGNTEAFF. CDR3 nucleotides: TGTGCCAGCAGTCCCCGTCGACAGGGGAACACTGAAGCTTTCTTT.

As regards this clone: The sample contains more than one DNA sequence encoding this CDR3. The chain has TRBV6-1 and TRBJ2-7, with D perhaps TRBD1 (7 bases). Germline V gives CDR1 MNHNS, CDR2 SASEGT. This CDR3 region has 13 residues. Trimming left V 2 bases short and J 3 bases short, with 8 bases between. CDR3 protein: CASSEQGGYEQYF. The CDR3 coding sequence is TGTGCCAGCAGTGAACAGGGGGGCTACGAGCAGTACTTC.

The V call is TRBV28, the J call TRBJ2-7, with 11 nucleotides matching TRBD2. This CDR3 spans 14 amino acids. Germline-derived CDR1 and CDR2 are MDHEN and SYDVKM. The ends lost 6 bases at V and 3 bases at J; junction bases unmatched: 4. This CDR3 reads CASRGTSGFYEQYF. Written as DNA, the CDR3 is TGTGCCAGCAGAGGGACTAGCGGATTCTACGAGCAGTACTTC. Full variable domain (missing parts from reference TRBV28 and TRBJ2-7): DVKVTQSSRYLVKRTGEKVFLECVQDMDHENMFWYRQDPGLGLRLIYFSYDVKMKEKGDIPEGYSVSREKKERFSLILESASTNQTSMYLCASRGTSGFYEQYFGPGTRLTVT.

This clone was seen once. The chain has TRBV9 and TRBJ2-2, with D possibly being TRBD1 or TRBD2 (5 bases each). The V end lost 4 bases, the J end lost 6 bases, and 16 bases lay between the germline ends. Per germline, CDR1 SGDLS and CDR2 YYNGEE. This CDR3 is 15 amino acids long. CDR3 residues: CASSTDQMGAGELFF. Written as DNA, the CDR3 is TGTGCCAGCAGCACAGATCAGATGGGGGCCGGGGAGCTGTTTTTT.

The chain combines TRBV28 with TRBJ2-7, with 7 positions matching TRBD1. Per the germline V gene, CDR1 is MDHEN and CDR2 is SYDVKM. The ends lost 5 bases at V and 4 bases at J; junction bases unmatched: 8. This CDR3 comprises 14 residues. CDR3 coding DNA: TGTGCCAGCAGTCTTACAGGGGAGCGGTACGAGCAGTACTTC. It translates to CASSLTGERYEQYF.

This sequence joins TRBV28 and TRBJ2-7; D unclear. Trimming took 5 bases from V and 4 from J, leaving 9 bases between them. The CDR3 runs to 12 residues. CDR1 is MDHEN, CDR2 SYDVKM, per germline. The CDR3 protein is CASSTLGYEQYF. CDR3 DNA sequence: TGTGCCAGCAGTACACTCGGGTACGAGCAGTACTTC.

This clone has just one count. The V and J genes are TRBV11-3 and TRBJ2-3; TRBD2 matches at 8 bases. This CDR3 is 19 amino acids long. CDR1 and CDR2 from the germline V gene are SGHNT and YENEEA. V lost 2 bases to trimming and J lost 0 bases; unmatched junction nucleotides: 13. The CDR3 loop is CASSLSIPNPGGSTDTQYF. The CDR3 nucleotides read TGTGCCAGCAGCTTATCGATACCCAACCCGGGAGGGAGCACAGATACGCAGTATTTT.

The V call is TRBV18, the J call TRBJ2-7; TRBD2 matches 9 bases. The CDR3 loop spans 15 amino acids. Germline V gene data show CDR1 as KGHSH and CDR2 as LQKENI. Trimming removed 4 bases from V and 2 bases from J; junction bases left unmatched: 6. CDR3 region: CASSHSGRETYEQYF. In DNA, the CDR3 is TGTGCCAGCTCACATAGCGGGAGAGAAACCTACGAGCAGTACTTC.

This chain links TRBV18 with TRBJ2-3, with D maybe TRBD1 (6 bases). Germline values: CDR1 KGHSH, CDR2 LQKENI. This CDR3 spans 17 amino acids. V was trimmed by 0 bases and J by 0 bases, leaving 13 bases between them. This CDR3 reads CASSPPDGTRSTDTQYF. The CDR3 DNA follows: TGTGCCAGCTCACCACCGGACGGGACAAGGAGCACAGATACGCAGTATTTT.

V usage is TRBV28 and J usage is TRBJ2-5; D possibly uses TRBD1 or TRBD2 (6 bases each). CDR3 length equals 15 residues. V dropped 3 bases and J dropped 0 bases, with 11 bases sitting between them. Germline V CDR1 and CDR2: MDHEN, SYDVKM. This CDR3 reads CASSFGGQYQETQYF. In DNA, the CDR3 is TGTGCCAGCAGTTTTGGGGGGCAGTACCAAGAGACCCAGTACTTC.

J is TRBJ2-2 and V is TRBV14; the D is unclear. Per the germline V gene, CDR1 is SGHDN and CDR2 is FVKESK. With 5 bases removed from V and 5 bases from J, the gap between germline ends came to 9 bases. CDR3 length: 13 amino acids. The CDR3 protein is CASSRRLTGELFF. CDR3 in DNA: TGTGCCAGCAGCAGACGGCTAACCGGGGAGCTGTTTTTT.

A note on this clone: This CDR3 is also generated by other DNA sequences in the sample. The chain recombines TRBV2 with TRBJ2-2; D gene uncertain. CDR3 length: 14 residues. The germline V gene encodes CDR1 SNHLY and CDR2 FYNNEI. With 4 bases removed from V and 4 bases from J, the gap between germline ends came to 10 bases. The CDR3 DNA sequence: TGTGCCAGCAGTGGGGGTGGCGGCACCGGGGAGCTGTTTTTT. It yields the protein CASSGGGGTGELFF.